The 23 T cell receptor beta chains given below trace back to one sample, sequenced in a study of Japanese encephalitis immunity and Zika vaccine responses. TCRdb re-derived calls from the 5' RACE reads in MiXCR, one entry per CDR3 protein. The sample has 1,500 to 2,000 distinct CDR3 sequences; 5.5% to 7% are singletons. For less than seven days, PBMCs labeled with CFSE were cultured with peptide pools at 0.8 to 1 ug/mL each. The sort collected unfixed, live, CD56-CD19-CD16-CD3+CD4+ CFSE-low proliferating CD4 T cells. Sequenced material: antigen-activated CD4+ T cells from blood, cultured, taken during a Zika inactivated vaccine study. These receptors were obtained from an adult woman who received an inactivated Zika virus vaccine.

In this sample, this clonotype turned up a few times. The J gene is TRBJ2-7, the V gene TRBV6-1; maybe TRBD1 (6 bases). The CDR3 contains 15 residues. CDR1 and CDR2 from the germline V gene are MNHNS and SASEGT. V lost 6 bases and J 8 bases, leaving 23 bases between the germline ends. The CDR3 reads CASRSSGTSRPKQYF. CDR3 nucleotide sequence: TGTGCCAGCAGGTCCTCCGGGACAAGCCGACCAAAGCAGTACTTC.

This clonotype is labeled large. This chain's CDR3 is CASSVDSPYGYTF. The CDR3 bases are TGTGCCAGCAGTGTTGATTCACCCTATGGCTACACCTTC. The J gene is TRBJ1-2, the V gene TRBV2; D gene unclear. The CDR3 sequence is 13 residues long. With 4 bases removed from V and 4 bases from J, the gap between germline ends came to 10 bases. Germline CDR1 SNHLY, CDR2 FYNNEI.

This clonotype rates as large (0.1 to 1%). The chain combines TRBV20-1 with TRBJ2-3; 7 positions agree with TRBD1. The junction had 4 bases not matched to a gene; V was cut back by 0 bases and J by 1 base. The CDR3 is 15 residues long. The V gene's germline CDR1 is DFQATT and CDR2 SNEGSKA (reference sequence). CDR3 protein: CSARDSGTGTDTQYF. The CDR3 region has the DNA TGCAGTGCTAGAGATTCCGGGACAGGCACAGATACGCAGTATTTT.

The J gene is TRBJ1-1, the V gene TRBV6-2 or TRBV6-3, with D perhaps matching TRBD1 (5 bases). CDR1 is MNHEY and CDR2 is SVGEGT in the germline V gene. CDR3 length: 16 amino acids. Trimming took 1 base from V and 1 from J, leaving 13 bases between them. The CDR3 DNA follows: TGTGCCAGCAGTTACTTCCAGGGCTTCGCGAACACTGAAGCTTTCTTT. This codes for CASSYFQGFANTEAFF.

V gene TRBV7-2 combines with J gene TRBJ1-2; 9 bases align to TRBD1. In germline, CDR1 is SGHTA, CDR2 FQGNSA. The V gene end was trimmed by 5 bases and the J gene end by 2 bases; junction bases not matched to a gene: 6. The CDR3 spans 15 residues. The CDR3 bases are TGTGCCAGCAGCGGAGTAGGACAGGGGAACTATGGCTACACCTTC. Translation: CASSGVGQGNYGYTF.

This clonotype has a count of ten or more. The chain uses TRBV11-2 and TRBJ2-5; 8 bases fit TRBD1. V lost 2 bases to trimming and J lost 0 bases; unmatched junction nucleotides: 11. The germline CDR1 and CDR2 sequences are SGHAT and FQNNGV. This CDR3 has 18 amino acids. The CDR3 loop is CASSLQGGWTGYQETQYF. CDR3 DNA sequence: TGTGCCAGCAGCTTACAGGGTGGATGGACAGGGTACCAAGAGACCCAGTACTTC. The complete variable domain, with remaining parts taken from reference TRBV11-2 and TRBJ2-5, reads EAGVAQSPRYKIIEKRQSVAFWCNPISGHATLYWYQQILGQGPKLLIQFQNNGVVDDSQLPKDRFSAERLKGVDSTLKIQPAKLEDSAVYLCASSLQGGWTGYQETQYFGPGTRLLVL.

This clonotype counts as medium-sized (0.01 to 0.1%). The chain uses TRBV10-3 and TRBJ2-6; D gene ambiguous. This CDR3 comprises 14 residues. The germline gives CDR1 ENHRY, CDR2 SYGVKD. Trimming stripped 5 bases from V and 0 bases from J, with 5 bases between. Here the CDR3 reads CAISRVSGANVLTF. The CDR3 bases are TGTGCCATCAGTAGGGTCTCTGGGGCCAACGTCCTGACTTTC.

This clonotype is large (0.1 to 1%) within its sample. The J gene is TRBJ2-2, the V gene TRBV2, with TRBD2 matching 10 bases. Trimming took 2 bases from V and 3 from J; bases not matched to a gene: 3. This CDR3 has 16 amino acids. Germline-derived CDR1 and CDR2 are SNHLY and FYNNEI. The CDR3 sequence is CASSEPAGGDTGELFF. The CDR3 nucleotides are TGTGCCAGCAGTGAACCAGCGGGGGGGGACACCGGGGAGCTGTTTTTT.

The chain combines TRBV19 with TRBJ1-1; no clear D. Trimming cost V 3 bases and J 1 base, with 12 bases left between them. Germline lookup yields CDR1 LNHDA and CDR2 SQIVND (reference sequence). This CDR3 contains 15 residues. The CDR3 loop is CASSINERPNTEAFF. CDR3 nucleotide sequence: TGTGCCAGTAGTATTAATGAACGGCCGAACACTGAAGCTTTCTTT. The variable domain in full, with the rest retrieved from reference TRBV19 and TRBJ1-1, is DGGITQSPKYLFRKEGQNVTLSCEQNLNHDAMYWYRQDPGQGLRLIYYSQIVNDFQKGDIAEGYSVSREKKESFPLTVTSAQKNPTAFYLCASSINERPNTEAFFGQGTRLTVV.

This clonotype is classed as medium-sized (0.01 to 0.1%). The chain links TRBV7-2 to TRBJ1-6; TRBD1 matches at 7 bases. With V trimmed by 6 bases and J by 5 bases, 4 bases remained unmatched. Germline-derived CDR1 and CDR2 are SGHTA and FQGNSA. This CDR3 has 14 amino acids. This CDR3 is CASRPGTDNSPLHF. In DNA, the CDR3 is TGTGCCAGCAGGCCCGGGACAGATAATTCACCCCTCCACTTT.

This clonotype was counted a few times. J is TRBJ2-1 and V is TRBV10-2; TRBD2 aligns across 7 bases. Germline V gene data show CDR1 as WSHSY and CDR2 as SAAADI. The V segment lost 6 bases and the J segment 6 bases; nucleotides outside the gene matches: 8. This CDR3 region has 14 residues. The CDR3 coding sequence is TGCGCCAGCAGAGTGGGCACGGGGGGCAATGAGCAGTTCTTC. This encodes CASRVGTGGNEQFF.

The chain combines TRBV20-1 with TRBJ2-7; possible D gene TRBD2, 5 bases. Trimming cost V 2 bases and J 0 bases, with 17 bases left between them. Germline loops: CDR1 DFQATT, CDR2 SNEGSKA (reference sequence). There are 16 residues in the CDR3. Here the CDR3 DNA reads TGCAGTGCTAGAAATATCGGACTGAAGAGCTCCTACGAGCAGTACTTC. It is translated as CSARNIGLKSSYEQYF.

This clonotype showed up just a few times. The rearrangement uses TRBV29-1 and TRBJ1-5; the D is unclear. The CDR3 is 14 residues long. Germline V lookup: CDR1 SQVTM, CDR2 ANQGSEA. V was trimmed by 0 bases and J by 7 bases, leaving 13 bases between them. The CDR3 region has the DNA TGCAGCGTTGAAGAAGAAGAGGGTTCCCAGCCCCAGCATTTT. This encodes CSVEEEEGSQPQHF.

This clonotype is medium-sized in the sample. The chain employs TRBV6-2 or TRBV6-3 and TRBJ1-1; the match to TRBD1 covers 7 bases. The germline CDR1 and CDR2 sequences are MNHEY and SVGEGT. This CDR3 comprises 13 residues. V lost 5 bases, J lost 4 bases, and 4 bases stayed unmatched. The chain's CDR3 is CASSTGARTEAFF. Here the CDR3 DNA reads TGTGCCAGCAGTACAGGGGCCCGCACTGAAGCTTTCTTT.

The chain uses TRBV7-2 and TRBJ1-3, with D perhaps TRBD1 (6 bases). This CDR3 has 15 amino acids. CDR1 is SGHTA and CDR2 is FQGNSA in the germline V gene. V shed 1 base and J shed 2 bases, with 9 bases lying between them. CDR3 in DNA: TGTGCCAGCAGCTTAGGCTCAGGGGCTGGAAACACCATATATTTT. Translated: CASSLGSGAGNTIYF.

Notes on this clonotype: Possible read error: a much larger clone is one base away. This sequence joins TRBV12-3 or TRBV12-4 and TRBJ1-5; 9 nucleotides match TRBD1. Near its end, the DNA agrees better with TRBJ2-3, so the J call may be wrong. The CDR3 sequence is 14 residues long. The CDR3 is CASSFGQGKWVQYF. Written as DNA, the CDR3 is TGTGCCAGCAGTTTCGGACAGGGGAAATGGGTCCAGTATTTT.

This clonotype showed up just a few times. V and J are TRBV5-1 and TRBJ1-2; perhaps TRBD1 as D (6 bases). Trimming pared 2 bases from V and 7 bases from J, leaving 18 bases between. This CDR3 contains 15 residues. Germline V CDR1 and CDR2: SGHRS, YFSETQ. CDR3 DNA sequence: TGCGCCAGCAGCTTCTGGGACACGAAAGTTCTTGGCTACACCTTC. Amino acid sequence: CASSFWDTKVLGYTF.

This clonotype was counted many times. V usage is TRBV29-1 and J usage is TRBJ1-2; 7 positions match TRBD1. V was pared by 2 bases and J by 4 bases, with 4 bases of the junction left unmatched. Germline V gene sequence: CDR1 SQVTM, CDR2 ANQGSEA. There are 13 residues in the CDR3. For the CDR3, the DNA is TGCAGCGTTGAAACAGGGGTTACCTATGGCTACACCTTC. Amino acid sequence: CSVETGVTYGYTF. The variable domain in full, completed from reference TRBV29-1 and TRBJ1-2, reads SAVISQKPSRDICQRGTSLTIQCQVDSQVTMMFWYRQQPGQSLTLIATANQGSEATYESGFVIDKFPISRPNLTFSTLTVSNMSPEDSSIYLCSVETGVTYGYTFGSGTRLTVV.

This clonotype was detected ten times or more. This chain uses TRBV18 with TRBJ2-3, with TRBD1 matching 8 bases. The trim removed 3 bases at V and 2 bases at J, leaving 4 bases unmatched. The CDR3 extends over 15 amino acids. Germline V gene data show CDR1 as KGHSH and CDR2 as LQKENI. The DNA for the CDR3 is TGTGCCAGCTCACCTCGGACAGGGATCACAGATACGCAGTATTTT. Translating gives CASSPRTGITDTQYF.

This clonotype was counted only a few times. This sequence joins TRBV19 and TRBJ2-6; D is unresolved. The germline V and J ends were trimmed by 3 bases and 9 bases, with 6 bases remaining between them. The CDR3 runs to 12 residues. Per the germline V gene, CDR1 is LNHDA and CDR2 is SQIVND (reference sequence). CDR3 in DNA: TGTGCCAGTAGTATTATACACAACGTCCTGACTTTC. It translates to CASSIIHNVLTF.

This clonotype is labeled as medium-sized. The chain couples TRBV6-5 to TRBJ1-3, with D unresolved. The length of the CDR3 is 14 residues. V was clipped by 5 bases and J by 0 bases, with 8 bases between them. CDR1 is MNHEY and CDR2 is SVGAGI in the germline V gene. This CDR3 is CASSQRDSGNTIYF. In nucleotides, the CDR3 is TGTGCCAGCAGTCAGAGGGACTCTGGAAACACCATATATTTT.

This clonotype is medium-sized (0.01 to 0.1%) in the sample. This CDR3 is CASSRDINQPQHF. The CDR3 DNA is TGTGCCAGCTCACGGGACATCAATCAGCCCCAGCATTTT. This chain joins TRBV18 and TRBJ1-5; D perhaps matches TRBD1 (6 bases). V dropped 4 bases and J dropped 3 bases, with 7 bases sitting between them. The CDR3 consists of 13 residues. Germline loops: CDR1 KGHSH, CDR2 LQKENI.

This clonotype is classed as medium-sized. V is TRBV4-3 and J is TRBJ1-3, with D uncertain. V was clipped by 1 base and J by 1 base, with 11 bases between them. Germline V CDR1 and CDR2: LGHNA, YSLEER. The CDR3 loop spans 16 amino acids. The DNA of the CDR3 is TGCGCCAGCAGCCAAGCTGGACCTGGGTCTGGAAACACCATATATTTT. Its protein product is CASSQAGPGSGNTIYF.